Each of the 24 T cell receptor beta chains below was sequenced from the same sample in a study of spatial heterogeneity in lung cancer. Overall study results and limits: In tumors, expanded intratumoral alpha and beta TCR counts tracked mutation counts.

Specified time point: sample taken at primary tumor resection. For these receptors, no antigen is known. TCRdb passed the 5' RACE reads through MiXCR, listing each CDR3 protein once. The sample includes several thousand distinct CDR3 sequences, roughly 6.3% of them seen just once. Specimen: lung tumor tissue, collected at surgery. The receptor source for this set is a male donor with early-stage non-small cell lung cancer.

This clonotype is labeled medium-sized. V and J are TRBV7-3 and TRBJ2-3, with 7 nucleotides matching TRBD2. CDR1 SGHTA and CDR2 FQGTGA come from the germline V gene. This CDR3 has 16 amino acids. J lost 2 bases, V lost 1 base, and 6 bases had no gene match. The CDR3 nucleotides read TGTGCCAGCAGCTTAAGGGCAGCGGGGCCCACAGATACGCAGTATTTT. This gives the protein CASSLRAAGPTDTQYF.

V and J are TRBV20-1 and TRBJ2-7; 11 positions match TRBD2. In germline, CDR1 is DFQATT, CDR2 SNEGSKA (reference sequence). The CDR3 consists of 13 residues. V dropped 0 bases and J dropped 6; count of bases not matched to a gene: 1. The CDR3 region has the DNA TGCAGTGCTAGAGACCTAGCGGGGGGCGAGCAGTACTTC. Residues: CSARDLAGGEQYF.

By share, this clonotype ranks as medium-sized (0.01 to 0.1%). The chain couples TRBV11-3 to TRBJ2-2; 7 nucleotides agree with TRBD2. The V segment lost 5 bases and the J segment 3 bases; nucleotides outside the gene matches: 0. The CDR3 sequence is 13 residues long. CDR1 and CDR2 from the germline V gene are SGHNT and YENEEA. Here the CDR3 DNA reads TGTGCCAGCAGCCGGGGGGACACCGGGGAGCTGTTTTTT. As protein: CASSRGDTGELFF.

In this sample, this clonotype turned up a few times. V usage is TRBV4-3 and J usage is TRBJ2-3, with TRBD2 as a possible D gene (6 bases). The CDR3 totals 16 residues. The V end lost 3 bases, the J end lost 6 bases, and 19 bases lay between the germline ends. The germline gives CDR1 LGHNA, CDR2 YSLEER. The CDR3 sequence: CASSHTRTTWADTQYF. The CDR3 region has the DNA TGCGCCAGCAGCCATACACGGACTACCTGGGCCGATACGCAGTATTTT.

By share, this clonotype ranks as medium-sized. The V and J genes are TRBV5-1 and TRBJ2-7; D gene ambiguous. The CDR3 runs to 13 residues. The V end was cut by 3 bases, the J end by 3 bases, with 10 bases between. The germline gives CDR1 SGHRS, CDR2 YFSETQ. CDR3 sequence (DNA): TGCGCCAGCAGCTCAGGACCTCTCTACGAGCAGTACTTC. This sequence encodes CASSSGPLYEQYF.

This clonotype qualifies as medium-sized. V usage is TRBV12-3 or TRBV12-4 and J usage is TRBJ2-1; TRBD1 matches at 9 bases. The CDR3 has 13 residues. Germline trimming cut 6 bases from V and 5 bases from J; bases unmatched to any gene: 2. The CDR3 sequence is CASSWTGDNEQFF. The CDR3 DNA sequence: TGTGCCAGCAGCTGGACAGGGGACAATGAGCAGTTCTTC.

By share, this clonotype counts as medium-sized (0.01 to 0.1%). This chain connects TRBV12-3 or TRBV12-4 to TRBJ2-2, with 7 nucleotides matching TRBD1. This CDR3 is built from 15 residues. V gave up 2 bases and J gave up 7 bases; unmatched junction bases: 7. The CDR3 coding sequence is TGTGCCAGCAGTTTAAGAGACAGGGTCAACGGGGAGCTGTTTTTT. This translates into CASSLRDRVNGELFF.

This clonotype was seen only a few times. The chain carries TRBV28 and TRBJ2-7, with TRBD2 identical over 9 bases. This CDR3 comprises 14 residues. Trimming cost V 6 bases and J 4 bases; bases outside gene matches: 7. Per germline, CDR1 MDHEN and CDR2 SYDVKM. CDR3 residues: CASRLGGGAYEQYF. The CDR3 DNA is TGTGCCAGCAGACTTGGCGGGGGGGCTTACGAGCAGTACTTC.

CDR3 in DNA: TGTGCCAGTAGACCCACGCCGGGCTATGAGCAGTTCTTC. It yields the protein CASRPTPGYEQFF. V gene TRBV19 combines with J gene TRBJ2-1; D unclear. V gave up 6 bases and J gave up 8 bases, with 14 bases separating them. There are 13 residues in the CDR3. Germline V gives CDR1 LNHDA, CDR2 SQIVND (reference sequence).

The chain recombines TRBV29-1 with TRBJ2-1; D tentatively fits TRBD1 or TRBD2 (6 bases each). CDR3 length equals 13 residues. Germline V gene data show CDR1 as SQVTM and CDR2 as ANQGSEA. Deletions cut 8 bases from V and 6 bases from J, with 17 bases between. The CDR3 region has the DNA TGCAGCCTCCACCGGGGGCGAGGCAATGAGCAGTTCTTC. This sequence encodes CSLHRGRGNEQFF.

J is TRBJ1-6 and V is TRBV30; D is perhaps TRBD1 (6 bases). The V end lost 0 bases, the J end lost 5 bases, and 8 bases lay between the germline ends. The CDR3 spans 14 residues. CDR1 is GTSNPN and CDR2 is SVGIG in the germline V gene (reference sequence). The CDR3 coding sequence is TGTGCCTGGAGTGTGGGGACAAATAATTCACCCCTCCACTTT. Translating it yields CAWSVGTNNSPLHF.

The V gene is TRBV4-3, the J gene TRBJ2-5, with TRBD2 matching 7 bases. The CDR3 is made up of 13 amino acids. Trimming took 4 bases from V and 3 from J; bases not matched to a gene: 2. Germline CDR1 reads LGHNA; CDR2 reads YSLEER. In DNA, the CDR3 is TGCGCCAGCAGCCCCGGACTAGAAGAGACCCAGTACTTC. Amino acid sequence: CASSPGLEETQYF.

This clonotype is judged medium-sized. This chain uses TRBV6-5 with TRBJ1-5; weak D call: TRBD1 (6 bases). V dropped 6 bases and J dropped 3 bases, with 12 bases sitting between them. Germline lookup yields CDR1 MNHEY and CDR2 SVGAGI. The CDR3 runs 14 residues. The CDR3 protein is CASRRRGDNQPQHF. In DNA form, the CDR3 reads TGTGCCAGCAGGCGCAGGGGCGACAATCAGCCCCAGCATTTT.

V usage is TRBV28 and J usage is TRBJ2-7; D gene uncertain. Trimming removed 6 bases at V and 0 bases at J, with 15 bases between. The germline V gene encodes CDR1 MDHEN and CDR2 SYDVKM. CDR3 length: 15 amino acids. The CDR3 region is CASSLSGISSYEQYF. CDR3 DNA: TGTGCCAGCAGCCTCAGTGGCATAAGCTCCTACGAGCAGTACTTC. The full variable domain, in which reference TRBV28 and TRBJ2-7 provide the parts outside the CDR3, is DVKVTQSSRYLVKRTGEKVFLECVQDMDHENMFWYRQDPGLGLRLIYFSYDVKMKEKGDIPEGYSVSREKKERFSLILESASTNQTSMYLCASSLSGISSYEQYFGPGTRLTVT.

This clonotype is medium-sized (0.01 to 0.1%) within its sample. The chain uses TRBV5-1 and TRBJ2-2; D call uncertain. The length of the CDR3 is 14 residues. Germline V CDR1 and CDR2: SGHRS, YFSETQ. Trimming cost V 4 bases and J 0 bases, with 7 bases left between them. The CDR3 spells CASSGRTNTGELFF. The CDR3 DNA reads as TGCGCCAGCAGCGGGCGTACGAACACCGGGGAGCTGTTTTTT. The full variable domain, with the rest looked up from reference TRBV5-1 and TRBJ2-2, is KAGVTQTPRYLIKTRGQQVTLSCSPISGHRSVSWYQQTPGQGLQFLFEYFSETQRNKGNFPGRFSGRQFSNSRSEMNVSTLELGDSALYLCASSGRTNTGELFFGEGSRLTVL.

Sample share makes this clonotype medium-sized. The V and J genes are TRBV5-1 and TRBJ2-3; maybe TRBD2 (5 bases). The CDR3 runs to 12 residues. The V and J ends lost 6 bases and 1 base respectively, with 6 bases between them. Germline CDR1 and CDR2: SGHRS and YFSETQ. The CDR3 here is CASNGGTDTQYF. DNA for the CDR3: TGCGCCAGCAACGGGGGCACAGATACGCAGTATTTT.

This clonotype was seen repeatedly, ten times or more. The CDR3 DNA sequence: TGCGCCAGCAGTCAATCCGGTCACAGCTCCTACGAGCAGTACTTC. Amino acids: CASSQSGHSSYEQYF. The chain employs TRBV23-1 and TRBJ2-7; D is undetermined. Being an ORF, TRBV23-1 has a function that is uncertain. This CDR3 is 15 amino acids long. Deletions cut 0 bases from V and 0 bases from J, with 9 bases between.

The chain employs TRBV4-2 and TRBJ2-2, with D possibly being TRBD2 (6 bases). The CDR3 totals 17 residues. Germline lookup yields CDR1 LGHNA and CDR2 YNFKEQ. The ends were cut back, 1 base at V and 6 bases at J, with 18 bases in the middle. The CDR3 nucleotides read TGTGCCAGCAGCCAAGCGGCGAAGGGTAGCGGCGCCGGGGAGCTGTTTTTT. It translates to CASSQAAKGSGAGELFF.

This clonotype is medium-sized in the sample. The rearrangement links TRBV2 to TRBJ2-5; TRBD1 aligns across 8 bases. In germline, CDR1 is SNHLY, CDR2 FYNNEI. The trim removed 4 bases at V and 5 bases at J, leaving 6 bases unmatched. The CDR3 contains 14 residues. CDR3 nucleotides: TGTGCCAGCAGTGCGACAGGACAGGGTGAGACCCAGTACTTC. Translated: CASSATGQGETQYF. Filled out from reference TRBV2 and TRBJ2-5, the complete variable domain reads EPEVTQTPSHQVTQMGQEVILRCVPISNHLYFYWYRQILGQKVEFLVSFYNNEISEKSEIFDDQFSVERPDGSNFTLKIRSTKLEDSAMYFCASSATGQGETQYFGPGTRLLVL.

The CDR3 coding sequence is TGTGCCAGCAGCCCCGGGCAGCACTCCTACGAGCAGTACTTC. Its translation: CASSPGQHSYEQYF. V gene TRBV7-9 combines with J gene TRBJ2-7; no clear D. Trimming left V 5 bases short and J 0 bases short, with 11 bases between. CDR3 length equals 14 residues. Germline values: CDR1 SEHNR, CDR2 FQNEAQ (reference sequence).

This clonotype has at least ten counts. The chain carries TRBV30 and TRBJ1-3; D gene unclear. The CDR3 spans 12 residues. CDR1 is GTSNPN, CDR2 SVGIG, per germline (reference sequence). Trimming shortened V by 1 base and J by 2 bases, and 3 bases separated the two germline ends. The CDR3 sequence: CAWSGTGNTIYF. CDR3 coding DNA: TGTGCCTGGAGTGGGACTGGAAACACCATATATTTT.

This clonotype is categorized as medium-sized. V gene TRBV4-2 combines with J gene TRBJ2-6, with D maybe TRBD1 (7 bases). The V and J ends lost 0 bases and 0 bases respectively, with 15 bases between them. From germline, CDR1 is LGHNA and CDR2 YNFKEQ. The length of the CDR3 is 19 residues. CDR3 nucleotides: TGTGCCAGCAGCCAAGAGAGCGGAGGGGGCCTCTCTGGGGCCAACGTCCTGACTTTC. Translating gives CASSQESGGGLSGANVLTF.

By share, this clonotype counts as medium-sized. The chain recombines TRBV6-5 with TRBJ2-1, with D perhaps given as TRBD1 or TRBD2 (5 bases each). Trimming took off 8 bases at V and 3 bases at J, with 20 bases between the two ends. The length of the CDR3 is 16 residues. Germline CDR1 and CDR2: MNHEY and SVGAGI. The CDR3 spells CASGTPLGQIYNEQFF. Written as DNA, the CDR3 is TGTGCCAGCGGGACCCCTCTCGGGCAGATCTACAATGAGCAGTTCTTC.

This clonotype rates as medium-sized (0.01 to 0.1%). The chain is built from TRBV3-1 and TRBJ1-2; 8 bases are a match to TRBD1. Germline CDR1 and CDR2: LGHDT and YNNKEL (reference sequence). J lost 1 base, V lost 5 bases, and 9 bases had no gene match. The CDR3 totals 16 residues. CDR3 loop: CASSSGQGNVNYGYTF. Here the CDR3 DNA reads TGTGCCAGCAGCTCCGGACAGGGAAACGTTAACTATGGCTACACCTTC. The entire variable domain, with the rest obtained from reference TRBV3-1 and TRBJ1-2, is as follows: DTAVSQTPKYLVTQMGNDKSIKCEQNLGHDTMYWYKQDSKKFLKIMFSYNNKELIINETVPNRFSPKSPDKAHLNLHINSLELGDSAVYFCASSSGQGNVNYGYTFGSGTRLTVV.